This TCR beta chain derives from a study of shared clonotypes between healthy human individuals. Running of the assay took place at deep level. Assay used: immunoSEQ multiplex PCR; TCRdb lists only in-frame clones, some missing. The sample has about 330,000 clones, roughly 84% seen once. Input material: memory CD8+ T cells sorted from blood. This sample's subset: CD45RO+ cells pooled with CCR7-negative TemRA cells. This TCR derives from a man in his late teens or twenties in good health.

The CDR3 protein is CASSIFSRAPSYEQYF. CDR3 DNA sequence: TGTGCCAGTAGTATATTTTCCCGGGCCCCTTCCTACGAGCAGTACTTC. The chain links TRBV19 to TRBJ2-7; unclear D gene. Between the trimmed V and J ends, which lost 2 bases and 1 base, there was a span of 15 bases. The CDR3 covers 16 residues. CDR1 and CDR2 (germline): LNHDA, SQIVND (reference sequence).